The present entry profiles one TCR beta chain with its context. This sample is drawn from a study of identical twins. TCRdb itself ran the 5' RACE reads through MiXCR, one entry per CDR3 protein. The sample carries about 340,000 distinct CDR3 sequences, 9% to 15% recorded once. Looked up from germline, CDR1 is MNHNS and CDR2 is SASEGT. V lost 1 base and J lost 8; bases outside the gene matches: 7. This CDR3 has 15 amino acids. This sample was shared with a second study, whose subject was yellow fever vaccine responses in identical twins.

Material for sequencing was CD8+ T cells sorted from blood. This chain joins TRBV6-1 and TRBJ2-4, with 8 bases matching TRBD1. This TCR came from a woman aged 18-29 years in good health. In DNA, the CDR3 is TGTGCCAGCAGTGAAGGGGCAGGGGGCGCGGACATTCAGTACTTC. Translating gives CASSEGAGGADIQYF.